This entry is about one T cell receptor (beta chain). In the authors' workflow: Quantification of nucleated cells was approximated via reference gene primer amplification. The protocol was immunoSEQ multiplex PCR, while the TCRdb copy is restricted to in-frame clones and leaves out a portion. The V and J calls and clone size are taken from that table; D and trimming were inferred from the DNA. The table shows about 78,000 clones, with around nine tenths occurring only once. The record originates from a study of blood T cell repertoires in COVID-19. The CDR3 runs to 15 residues. Germline loops: CDR1 SNHLY, CDR2 FYNNEI. Between the trimmed V and J ends, which lost 6 bases and 0 bases, there was a span of 9 bases.

The gene calls are TRBV2 and TRBJ2-6; D not certain. Sequenced input: peripheral blood. This clonotype was obtained from a man aged 45-60 years with active or convalescent COVID-19. The CDR3 nucleotides are TGTGCCAGCAGCCCCGACATCTCTGGGGCCAACGTCCTGACTTTC. Its protein product is CASSPDISGANVLTF.